The source of this T cell receptor beta chain is a study of OX40 agonist ivuxolimab in advanced cancers. General study results and limits: More expanded clones were seen, on average, in CD8+ T cells than in CD4+.

Blood draws occurred at baseline, cycle 4 day 1, and cycle 7 day 1. Notes on this clone: Its antigen is not identified.

The germline CDR1 and CDR2 sequences are SQVTM and ANQGSEA. This CDR3 has 14 residues. The V gene end was trimmed by 2 bases and the J gene end by 7 bases; junction bases not matched to a gene: 11. Clones were sequenced by immunoSEQ multiplex PCR, and TCRdb holds only the in-frame ones, with some missing. Among around 46,000 clones listed, 70% to 90% were seen once. This chain links TRBV29-1 with TRBJ2-7, with 7 bases matching TRBD1. This TCR was recovered from an adult with an advanced solid tumor such as melanoma, head and neck, liver or kidney cancer. The specimen was CD4+ or CD8+ T cells sorted from blood, collected in a trial of the OX40 agonist ivuxolimab. Here the CDR3 reads CSVESLQGSAEQYF. The CDR3 region has the DNA TGCAGCGTTGAAAGCCTACAGGGGTCGGCGGAGCAGTACTTC.